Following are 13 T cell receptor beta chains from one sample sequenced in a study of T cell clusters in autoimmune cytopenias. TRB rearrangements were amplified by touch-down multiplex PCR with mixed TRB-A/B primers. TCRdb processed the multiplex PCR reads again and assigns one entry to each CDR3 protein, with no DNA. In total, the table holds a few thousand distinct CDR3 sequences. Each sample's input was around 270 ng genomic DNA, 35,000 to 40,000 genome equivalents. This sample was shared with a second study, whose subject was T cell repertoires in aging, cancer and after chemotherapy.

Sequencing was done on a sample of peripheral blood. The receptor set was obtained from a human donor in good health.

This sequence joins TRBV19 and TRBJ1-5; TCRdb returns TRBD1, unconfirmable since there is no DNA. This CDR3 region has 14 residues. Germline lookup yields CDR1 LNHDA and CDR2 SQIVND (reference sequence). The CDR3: CASSQDSGRQPQHF.

The CDR3 sequence is CSASGQSRTDTQYF. The rearrangement joins TRBV20-1 to TRBJ2-3; the D call from TCRdb, TRBD1, cannot be confirmed without DNA. The CDR3 loop spans 14 amino acids. Per the germline V gene, CDR1 is DFQATT and CDR2 is SNEGSKA (reference sequence).

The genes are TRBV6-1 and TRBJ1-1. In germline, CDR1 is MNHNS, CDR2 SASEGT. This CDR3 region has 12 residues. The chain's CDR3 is CASREHSTEAFF.

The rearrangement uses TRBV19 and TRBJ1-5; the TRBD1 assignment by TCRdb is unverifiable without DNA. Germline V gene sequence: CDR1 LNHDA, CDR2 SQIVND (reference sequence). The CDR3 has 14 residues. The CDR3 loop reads CASKKGTGNQPQHF.

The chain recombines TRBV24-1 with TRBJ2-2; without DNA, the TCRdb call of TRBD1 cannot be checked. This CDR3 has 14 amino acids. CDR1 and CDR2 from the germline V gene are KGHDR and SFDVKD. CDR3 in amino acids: CATSETGDTGELFF.

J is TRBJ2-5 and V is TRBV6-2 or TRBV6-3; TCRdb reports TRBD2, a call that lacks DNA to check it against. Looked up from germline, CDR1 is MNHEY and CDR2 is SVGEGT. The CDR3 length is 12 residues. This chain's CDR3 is CATQAGGKTQYF.

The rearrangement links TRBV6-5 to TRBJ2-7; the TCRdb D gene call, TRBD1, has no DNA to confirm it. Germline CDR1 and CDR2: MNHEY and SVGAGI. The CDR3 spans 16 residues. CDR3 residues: CASSSPRQGAFYEQYF.

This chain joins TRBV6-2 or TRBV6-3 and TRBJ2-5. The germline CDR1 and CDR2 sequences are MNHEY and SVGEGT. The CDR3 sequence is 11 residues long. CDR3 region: CASSYGETQYF.

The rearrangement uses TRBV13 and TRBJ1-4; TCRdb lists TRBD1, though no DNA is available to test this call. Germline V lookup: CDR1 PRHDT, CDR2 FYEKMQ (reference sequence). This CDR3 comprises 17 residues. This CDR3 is CASSGGQGGLFGEKLFF.

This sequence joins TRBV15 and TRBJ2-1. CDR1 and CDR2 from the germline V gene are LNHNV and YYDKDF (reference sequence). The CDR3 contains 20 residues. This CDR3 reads CATSRDRFTAAGAPSDEQFF.

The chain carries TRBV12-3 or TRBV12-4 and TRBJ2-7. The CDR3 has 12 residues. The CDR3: CASSLNLGEQYF.

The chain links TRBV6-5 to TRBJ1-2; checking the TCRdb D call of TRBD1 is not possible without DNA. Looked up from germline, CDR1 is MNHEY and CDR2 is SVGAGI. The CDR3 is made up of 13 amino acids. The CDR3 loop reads CASSPQGRKGYTF.

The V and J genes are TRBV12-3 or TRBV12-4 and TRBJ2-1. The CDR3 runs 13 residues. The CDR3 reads CASSLVTYNEQFF.